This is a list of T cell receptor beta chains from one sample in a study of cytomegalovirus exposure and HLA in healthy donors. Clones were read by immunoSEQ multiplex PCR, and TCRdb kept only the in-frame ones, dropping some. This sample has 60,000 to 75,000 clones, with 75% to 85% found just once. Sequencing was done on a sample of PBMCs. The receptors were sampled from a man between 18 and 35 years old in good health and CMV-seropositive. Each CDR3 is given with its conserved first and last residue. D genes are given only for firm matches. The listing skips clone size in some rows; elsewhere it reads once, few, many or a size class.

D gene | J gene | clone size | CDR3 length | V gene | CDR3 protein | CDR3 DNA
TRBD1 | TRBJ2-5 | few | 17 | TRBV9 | CASSVAGAGGESGTQYF | TGTGCCAGCAGCGTAGCTGGGGCAGGGGGCGAGTCCGGGACCCAGTACTTC
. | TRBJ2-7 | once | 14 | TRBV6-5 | CASSYSSVHYEQYF | TGTGCCAGCAGTTACTCTAGCGTACACTACGAGCAGTACTTC
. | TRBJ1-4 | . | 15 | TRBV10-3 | CAIGSGLATNEKLFF | TGTGCCATCGGATCGGGACTTGCAACTAATGAAAAACTGTTTTTT
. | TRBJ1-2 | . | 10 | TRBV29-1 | CSADYSGYTF | TGCAGCGCTGACTACAGCGGCTACACCTTC
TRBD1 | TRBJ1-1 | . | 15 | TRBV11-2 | CASSPQTGWDTEAFF | TGTGCCAGCAGCCCCCAGACAGGGTGGGACACTGAAGCTTTCTTT
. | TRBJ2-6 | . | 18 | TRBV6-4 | CASSDEDSGSSGANVLTF | TGTGCCAGCAGTGACGAAGATAGCGGTAGCTCTGGGGCCAACGTCCTGACTTTC
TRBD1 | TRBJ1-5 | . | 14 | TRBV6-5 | CASRRDRADQPQHF | TGTGCCAGCAGGCGCGACAGGGCGGATCAGCCCCAGCATTTT
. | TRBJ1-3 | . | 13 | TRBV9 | CARPPEGSNTIYF | TGTGCCAGACCCCCGGAGGGCTCGAACACCATATATTTT
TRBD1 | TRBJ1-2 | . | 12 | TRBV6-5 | CAIGQGAYGYTF | TGTGCCATCGGACAGGGGGCCTATGGCTACACCTTC
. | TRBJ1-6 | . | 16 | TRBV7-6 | CASSPTAYGTNSPLHF | TGTGCCAGCAGCCCTACCGCCTATGGTACTAATTCACCCCTCCACTTT
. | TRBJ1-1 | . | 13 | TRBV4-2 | CASSLQPNTEAFF | TGTGCCAGCAGCCTACAACCGAACACTGAAGCTTTCTTT
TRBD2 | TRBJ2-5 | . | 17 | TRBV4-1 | CASSLNLAGDFQETQYF | TGCGCCAGCAGCCTGAACCTAGCGGGGGACTTCCAAGAGACCCAGTACTTC
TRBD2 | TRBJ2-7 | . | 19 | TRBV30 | CAWSHTGGNSGGSSYEQYF | TGTGCCTGGAGTCACACGGGGGGGAATAGCGGGGGATCCTCCTACGAGCAGTACTTC
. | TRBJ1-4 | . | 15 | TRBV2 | CASSEGQATNEKLFF | TGTGCCAGCAGTGAAGGACAAGCAACTAATGAAAAACTGTTTTTT
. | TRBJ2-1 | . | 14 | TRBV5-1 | CASSPGFIDNEQFF | TGCGCCAGCAGCCCAGGATTCATAGACAATGAGCAGTTCTTC
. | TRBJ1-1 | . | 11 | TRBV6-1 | CASSKNTEAFF | TGTGCCAGCAGCAAGAACACTGAAGCTTTCTTT
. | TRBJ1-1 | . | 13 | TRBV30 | CAWILSENTEAFF | TGTGCCTGGATATTGTCAGAGAACACTGAAGCTTTCTTT
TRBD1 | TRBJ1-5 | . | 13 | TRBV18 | CASSLTGVEPQHF | TGTGCCAGCTCGCTGACAGGGGTAGAGCCCCAGCATTTT
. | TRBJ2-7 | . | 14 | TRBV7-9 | CASSSRDPTYEQYF | TGTGCCAGCAGCTCCCGGGATCCTACCTACGAGCAGTACTTC
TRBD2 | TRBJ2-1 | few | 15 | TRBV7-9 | CAIGTPSGSFHEQFF | TGTGCCATCGGTACCCCGAGCGGGAGCTTTCATGAGCAGTTCTTC
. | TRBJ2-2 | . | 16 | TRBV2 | CASSERLARDTGELFF | TGTGCCAGCAGTGAAAGGCTAGCACGTGACACCGGGGAGCTGTTTTTT
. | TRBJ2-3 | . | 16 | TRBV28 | CASTSLGQGITDTQYF | TGTGCCAGCACTTCCTTGGGGCAGGGAATCACAGATACGCAGTATTTT
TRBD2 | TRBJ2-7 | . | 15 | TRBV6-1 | CASSELAGGGYEQYF | TGTGCCAGCAGTGAACTAGCGGGAGGCGGCTACGAGCAGTACTTC
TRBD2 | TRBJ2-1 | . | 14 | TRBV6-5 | CASSYGREGNEQFF | TGTGCCAGCAGTTATGGGCGGGAGGGCAATGAGCAGTTCTTC
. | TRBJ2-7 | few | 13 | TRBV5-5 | CASSSRDSYEQYF | TGTGCCAGCAGCTCCCGGGACTCCTACGAGCAGTACTTC
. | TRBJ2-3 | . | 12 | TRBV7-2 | CASSPFTDTQYF | TGTGCCAGCAGCCCATTCACAGATACGCAGTATTTT